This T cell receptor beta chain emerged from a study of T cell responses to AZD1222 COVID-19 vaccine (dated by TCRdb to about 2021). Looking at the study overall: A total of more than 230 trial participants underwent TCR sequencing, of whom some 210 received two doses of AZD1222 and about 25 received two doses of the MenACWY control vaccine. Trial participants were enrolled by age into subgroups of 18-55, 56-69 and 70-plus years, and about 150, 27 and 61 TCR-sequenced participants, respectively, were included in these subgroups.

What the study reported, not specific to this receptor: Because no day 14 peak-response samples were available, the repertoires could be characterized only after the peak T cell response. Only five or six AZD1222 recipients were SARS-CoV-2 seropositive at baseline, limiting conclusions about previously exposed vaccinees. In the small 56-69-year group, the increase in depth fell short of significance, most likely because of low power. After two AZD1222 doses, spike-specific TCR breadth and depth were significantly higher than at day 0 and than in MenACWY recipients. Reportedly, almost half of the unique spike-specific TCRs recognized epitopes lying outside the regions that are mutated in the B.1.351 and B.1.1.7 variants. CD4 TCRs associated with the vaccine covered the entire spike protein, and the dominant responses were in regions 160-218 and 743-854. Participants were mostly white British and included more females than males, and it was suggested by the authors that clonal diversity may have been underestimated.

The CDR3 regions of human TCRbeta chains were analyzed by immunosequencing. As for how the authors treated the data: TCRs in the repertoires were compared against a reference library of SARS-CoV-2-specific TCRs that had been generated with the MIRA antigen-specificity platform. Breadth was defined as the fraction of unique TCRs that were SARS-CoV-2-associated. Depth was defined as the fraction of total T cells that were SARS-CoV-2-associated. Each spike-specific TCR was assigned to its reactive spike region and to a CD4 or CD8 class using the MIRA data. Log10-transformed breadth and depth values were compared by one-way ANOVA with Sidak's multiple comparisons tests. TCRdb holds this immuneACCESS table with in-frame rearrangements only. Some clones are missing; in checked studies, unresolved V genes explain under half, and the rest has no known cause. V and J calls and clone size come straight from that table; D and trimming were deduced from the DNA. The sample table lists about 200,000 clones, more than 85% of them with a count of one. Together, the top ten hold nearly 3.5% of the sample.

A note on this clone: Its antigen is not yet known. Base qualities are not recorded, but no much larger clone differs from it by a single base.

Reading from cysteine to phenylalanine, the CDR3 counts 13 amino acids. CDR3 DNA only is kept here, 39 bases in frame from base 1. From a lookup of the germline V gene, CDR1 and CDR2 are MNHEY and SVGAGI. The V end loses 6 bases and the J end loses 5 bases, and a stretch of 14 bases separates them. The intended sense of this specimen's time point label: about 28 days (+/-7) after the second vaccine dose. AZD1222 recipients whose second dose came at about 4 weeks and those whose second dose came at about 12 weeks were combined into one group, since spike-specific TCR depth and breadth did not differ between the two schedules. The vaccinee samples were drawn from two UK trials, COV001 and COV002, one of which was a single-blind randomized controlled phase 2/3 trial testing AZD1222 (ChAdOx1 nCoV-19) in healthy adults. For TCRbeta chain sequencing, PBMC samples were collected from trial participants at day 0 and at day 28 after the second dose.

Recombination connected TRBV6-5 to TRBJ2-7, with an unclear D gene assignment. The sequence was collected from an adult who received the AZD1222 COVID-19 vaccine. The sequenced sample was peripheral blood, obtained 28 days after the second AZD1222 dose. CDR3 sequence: CASSDPVAHEQYF. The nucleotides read TGTGCCAGCAGCGACCCCGTAGCCCACGAGCAGTACTTC.